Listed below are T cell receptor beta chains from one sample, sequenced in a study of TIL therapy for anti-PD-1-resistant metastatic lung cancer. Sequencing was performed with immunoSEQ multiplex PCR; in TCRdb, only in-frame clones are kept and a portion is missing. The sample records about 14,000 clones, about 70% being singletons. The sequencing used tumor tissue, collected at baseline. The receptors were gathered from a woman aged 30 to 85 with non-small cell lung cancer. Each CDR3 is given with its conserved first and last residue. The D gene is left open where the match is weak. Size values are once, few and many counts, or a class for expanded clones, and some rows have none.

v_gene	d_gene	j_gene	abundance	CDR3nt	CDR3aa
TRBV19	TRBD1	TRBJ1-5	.	TGTGCCAGTAGTATAGTCTGGGACAGGGGGCCTTACAATCAGCCCCAGCATTTT	CASSIVWDRGPYNQPQHF
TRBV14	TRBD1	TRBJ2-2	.	TGTGCCAGCAGCCGGACAGGGGGCGCGAGTGGGGAGCTGTTTTTT	CASSRTGGASGELFF
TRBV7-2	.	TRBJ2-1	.	TGTGCCAGCAGCCTCGATCCGGGGAGCTCCTACAATGAGCAGTTCTTC	CASSLDPGSSYNEQFF
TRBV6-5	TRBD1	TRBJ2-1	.	TGTGCCAGCAGTCAGGGACAGGCTAGCAATGAGCAGTTCTTC	CASSQGQASNEQFF
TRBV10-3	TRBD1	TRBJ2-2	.	TGTGCCATCAGTGGGAACAGGGGTAACACCGGGGAGCTGTTTTTT	CAISGNRGNTGELFF
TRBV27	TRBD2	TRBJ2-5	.	TGTGCCAGCAGTTTATCGAACCTTGGGGGAGGGCTATCGGAGACCCAGTACTTC	CASSLSNLGGGLSETQYF
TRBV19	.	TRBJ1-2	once	TGTGCCAGTAGTATCCATCTAGCCGGACGCTCCGATGGCTACACCTTC	CASSIHLAGRSDGYTF
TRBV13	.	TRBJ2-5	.	TGTGCCAGCAGCTCGGGACATCAAGAGACCCAGTACTTC	CASSSGHQETQYF
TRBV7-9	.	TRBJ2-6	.	TGTGCCAGCAGCTTACAGGGGCCTGGGGCCAACGTCCTGACTTTC	CASSLQGPGANVLTF
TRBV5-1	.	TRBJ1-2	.	TGCGCCAGCAGCTCTGGGGATGGCTATGGCTACACCTTC	CASSSGDGYGYTF
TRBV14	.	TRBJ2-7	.	TGTGCCAGCAGCCCGTTGGGGCTTAGGGAGCAGTACTTC	CASSPLGLREQYF
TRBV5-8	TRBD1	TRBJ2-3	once	TGTGCCAGCAGCTTGGGGACAGGGATAAGCCCAGATACGCAGTATTTT	CASSLGTGISPDTQYF
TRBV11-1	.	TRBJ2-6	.	TGTGCCAGCAGCCCGTTAAGCGGGTCTGGGGCCAACGTCCTGACTTTC	CASSPLSGSGANVLTF
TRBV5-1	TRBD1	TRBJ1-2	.	TGCGCCAGCAGCAAGGACAGGGTGAACTATGGCTACACCTTC	CASSKDRVNYGYTF
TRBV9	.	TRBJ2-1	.	TGTGCCAGCAGCGTAGAGGACATTCGTGGCAATGAGCAGTTCTTC	CASSVEDIRGNEQFF
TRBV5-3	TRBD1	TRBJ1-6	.	TGTGCCAGAAGCTGGGACAGCTTTAATTCACCCCTCCACTTT	CARSWDSFNSPLHF
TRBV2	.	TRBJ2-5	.	TGTGCCAGCAGTGAAGCGCTTGCGGGGGAGACCCAGTACTTC	CASSEALAGETQYF
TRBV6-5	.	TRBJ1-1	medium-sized	TGTGCCAGCAGCACGTTCGGGACTGAAGCTTTCTTT	CASSTFGTEAFF
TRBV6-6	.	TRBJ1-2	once	TGTGTCAGCAGTGACGGGACTTACTATGGCTACACCTTC	CVSSDGTYYGYTF
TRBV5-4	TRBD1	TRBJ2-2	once	TGTGCCAGCAGCCCCGGGACAGGGAACACCGGGGAGCTGTTTTTT	CASSPGTGNTGELFF
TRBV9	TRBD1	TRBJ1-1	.	TGTGCCAGCAGCGCAAACAAGGACAGGGGGTATTATAACACTGAAGCTTTCTTT	CASSANKDRGYYNTEAFF
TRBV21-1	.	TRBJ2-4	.	TGTGCCAGCAGCAAAATTCGACCGGTCGAGGGGACACGGGACTTAGCCAAAAACATTCAGTACTTC	CASSKIRPVEGTRDLAKNIQYF
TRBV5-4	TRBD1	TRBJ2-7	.	TGTGCCAGCAGTAGACAGGGGACCAACGAGCAGTACTTC	CASSRQGTNEQYF
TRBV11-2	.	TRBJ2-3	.	TGTGCCAGCGCTGACGGTTTGGATACGCAGTATTTT	CASADGLDTQYF
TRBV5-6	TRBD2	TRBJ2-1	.	TGTGCCAGCAGCGCCGCTAGCGGGAGTATCAATGAGCAGTTCTTC	CASSAASGSINEQFF
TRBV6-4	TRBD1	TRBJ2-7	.	TGTGCCAGCAGGTCGGGACAGAGCTCCTACGAGCAGTACTTC	CASRSGQSSYEQYF
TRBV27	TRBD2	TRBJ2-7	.	TGTGCCAGCAGTAGCCGGGGCGGGAGCAACGAGCAGTACTTC	CASSSRGGSNEQYF
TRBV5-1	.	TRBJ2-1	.	TGCGCCAGTAGTCCCCACGACTACAATGAGCAGTTCTTC	CASSPHDYNEQFF
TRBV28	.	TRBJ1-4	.	TGTGCCAGCATGAGGGGGGATCAAACTAATGAAAAACTGTTTTTT	CASMRGDQTNEKLFF
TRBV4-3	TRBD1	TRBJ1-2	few	TGCGCCAGCAGCCAAGACCGGGGACAGCCCTTACCAAACTATGGCTACACCTTC	CASSQDRGQPLPNYGYTF
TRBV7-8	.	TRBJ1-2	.	TGTGCCAGCAGCACCCAGAGTGGCTACACCTTC	CASSTQSGYTF
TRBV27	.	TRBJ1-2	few	TGTGCCAGCAGTTTAGTGGGGACCTCTAGTTATGGCTACACCTTC	CASSLVGTSSYGYTF
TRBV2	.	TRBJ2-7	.	TGTGCCAGCAGCGCGAACACCGGAGAATACGAGCAGTACTTC	CASSANTGEYEQYF
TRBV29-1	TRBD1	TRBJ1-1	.	TGCAGCGTTGATCCGGGACAGGGGACTGGCCTTTTAGGGACTGAAGCTTTCTTT	CSVDPGQGTGLLGTEAFF
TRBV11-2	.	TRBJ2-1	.	TGTGCCAGCAGCTTTCAAGGGGCGGGGACCAACAATGAGCAGTTCTTC	CASSFQGAGTNNEQFF
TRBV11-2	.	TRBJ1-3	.	TGTGCCAGCACCGTAAAACCCGACTGGCACACGAACACCATATATTTT	CASTVKPDWHTNTIYF
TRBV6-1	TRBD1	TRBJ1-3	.	TGTGCCAGCAGAGACGACAGGGGTGGAAACACCATATATTTT	CASRDDRGGNTIYF
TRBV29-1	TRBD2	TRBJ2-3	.	TGCAGCGTTAGAGCGGGGGGCACAGATACGCAGTATTTT	CSVRAGGTDTQYF
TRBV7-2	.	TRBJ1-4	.	TGTGCCAGCAGCTTAGGGGGCGGAGGAACTAATGAAAAACTGTTTTTT	CASSLGGGGTNEKLFF
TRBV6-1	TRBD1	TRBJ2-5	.	TGTGCCAGCAGCAAACAGGGGTTCCAAGAGACCCAGTACTTC	CASSKQGFQETQYF
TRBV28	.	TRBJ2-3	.	TGTGCCAGCAGCTTAACTGATACGCAGTATTTT	CASSLTDTQYF
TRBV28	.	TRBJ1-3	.	TGTGCCAGTCCGACGGACTCTGGAAACACCATATATTTT	CASPTDSGNTIYF
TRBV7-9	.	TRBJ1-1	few	TGTGCCAGCAGCATAAGCGGGTACACTGAAGCTTTCTTT	CASSISGYTEAFF
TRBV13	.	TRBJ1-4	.	TGTGCCAGCAGCTTAGGGGGGATTTCTCCTGGGACTGAAAAACTGTTTTTT	CASSLGGISPGTEKLFF
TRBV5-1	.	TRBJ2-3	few	TGCGCCAGCAGCTTGGTTCCAGGGGCGTGGGAAGATACGCAGTATTTT	CASSLVPGAWEDTQYF
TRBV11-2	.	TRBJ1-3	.	TGTGCCAGCAGCACGCAAACAGTCTCTGGAAACACCATATATTTT	CASSTQTVSGNTIYF
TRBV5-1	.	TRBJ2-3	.	TGCGCCAGCACCCGGGAGGATACGCAGTATTTT	CASTREDTQYF
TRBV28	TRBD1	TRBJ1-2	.	TGTGCCACAGGCCTCAGGGGGCCGGGCTACACCTTC	CATGLRGPGYTF
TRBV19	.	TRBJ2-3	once	TGTGCCAGTAGTCTCCGACAGACCACAGATACGCAGTATTTT	CASSLRQTTDTQYF
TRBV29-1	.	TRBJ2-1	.	TGCAGCGTTGTTAGCGCCTACAATGAGCAGTTCTTC	CSVVSAYNEQFF
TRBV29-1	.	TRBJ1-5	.	TGCAGCCCACGTCTTTGGACGGAGCCCCAGCATTTT	CSPRLWTEPQHF
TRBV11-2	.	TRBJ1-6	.	TGTGCCAGCAGCTCCTCCGGGGGGACTTGGTCACCCCTCCACTTT	CASSSSGGTWSPLHF
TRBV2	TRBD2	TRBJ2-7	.	TGTGCCAGCAGTGTTCTGACTAGCGGGAGTTACGAGCAGTACTTC	CASSVLTSGSYEQYF